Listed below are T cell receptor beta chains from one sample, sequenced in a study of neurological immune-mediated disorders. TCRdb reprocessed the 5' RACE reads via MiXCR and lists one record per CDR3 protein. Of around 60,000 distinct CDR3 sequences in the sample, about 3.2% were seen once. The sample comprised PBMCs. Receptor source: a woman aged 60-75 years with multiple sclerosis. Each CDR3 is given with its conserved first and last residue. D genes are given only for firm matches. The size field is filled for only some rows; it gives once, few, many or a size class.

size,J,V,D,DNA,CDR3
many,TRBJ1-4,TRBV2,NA,TGTGCCAGCACCGCGCAGCTTCTATCTGAAAAACTGTTTTTT,CASTAQLLSEKLFF
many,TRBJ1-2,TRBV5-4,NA,TGTGCCAGCAGCACGGCAAAAGGGGATGGCTACACCTTC,CASSTAKGDGYTF
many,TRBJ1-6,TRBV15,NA,TGTGCCACCAGCAGAGATAGAGGGACACCCCACTTT,CATSRDRGTPHF
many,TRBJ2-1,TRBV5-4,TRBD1,TGTGCCACCCTAAGGACAGGATACAATGAGCAGTTCTTC,CATLRTGYNEQFF
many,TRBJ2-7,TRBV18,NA,TGTGCCAGCTCACCAAGAGACACCTACTCCTACGAGCAGTACTTC,CASSPRDTYSYEQYF
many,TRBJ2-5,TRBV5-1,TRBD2,TGCGCCAGCAGCCGCGGGACTAGCGGGGGGGAAGAGACCCAGTACTTC,CASSRGTSGGEETQYF
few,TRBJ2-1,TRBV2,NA,TGTGCCAGCGGGGGGGCGGGGACGTGGTTTGCGCTCTTC,CASGGAGTWFALF
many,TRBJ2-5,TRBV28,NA,TGTGCCAGCAGAGAAGGACGGCCCCAAGAGACCCAGTACTTC,CASREGRPQETQYF
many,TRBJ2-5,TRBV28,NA,TGTGCCAGCAGCCCGCGGGGATCCTACCAAGAGACCCAGTACTTC,CASSPRGSYQETQYF
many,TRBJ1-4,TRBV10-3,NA,TGTGCCATCAGCCTCGGGGATGCCGAAAAACTGTTTTTT,CAISLGDAEKLFF
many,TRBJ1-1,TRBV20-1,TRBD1,TGCAGTGCTACTTCCGGACAGGGTCGGAAAGGAGATGAAGCTTTCTTT,CSATSGQGRKGDEAFF
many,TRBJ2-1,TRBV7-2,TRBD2,TGTGCCAGCAGCTTACGGGCTAGCGGGAGCTCCTACAATGAGCAGTTCTTC,CASSLRASGSSYNEQFF
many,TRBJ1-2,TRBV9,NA,TGTGCCAGCAGCGTAGGCGGAGGCAGAACAATCTATGGCTACACCTTC,CASSVGGGRTIYGYTF
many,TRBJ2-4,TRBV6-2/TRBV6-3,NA,TGTGCCAGCAGTTACGCCCCCACCGACTGGGACATTCAGTACTTC,CASSYAPTDWDIQYF
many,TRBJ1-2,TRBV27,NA,TGTGCCAAGAACTCAGGGGATGCCTATGGCTACACCTTC,CAKNSGDAYGYTF
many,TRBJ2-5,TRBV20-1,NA,TGCAGTGCTAGAGAATACCAAGAGACCCAGTACTTC,CSAREYQETQYF
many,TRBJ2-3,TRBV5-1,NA,TGCGCCAGCAGCTTGTCTCCGGGACAAAGCACAGATACGCAGTATTTT,CASSLSPGQSTDTQYF
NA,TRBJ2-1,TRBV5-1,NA,TGCGCCAGCAGCCATTCCTACAATGAGCAGTTCTTC,CASSHSYNEQFF
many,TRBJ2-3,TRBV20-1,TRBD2,TGCAGTGCTAGGGGGACTAGCTTATCAGCAGATACGCAGTATTTT,CSARGTSLSADTQYF
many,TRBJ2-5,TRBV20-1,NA,TGCAGTGCTGGATCCTTGGGGTTC,CSAGSLGF
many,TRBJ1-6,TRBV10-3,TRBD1,TGTGCCATCAGCACAGGGGTCAGGAAATCACCCCTCCACTTT,CAISTGVRKSPLHF
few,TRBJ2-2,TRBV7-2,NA,TGTGCCAGCAGCTTCAAGTTGCCCGGGGAGCTGTTTTTT,CASSFKLPGELFF
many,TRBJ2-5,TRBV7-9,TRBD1,TGTGCCAGCAGCTTAGGGACAGGGGGGAACCAAGAGACCCAGTACTTC,CASSLGTGGNQETQYF
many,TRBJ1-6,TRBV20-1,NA,TGCAGTGCTGCAGGGGATCCGAATTCACCCCTCCACTTT,CSAAGDPNSPLHF
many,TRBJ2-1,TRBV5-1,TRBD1,TGCGCCAGCGGAACCGGACAGGGGGGATACAATGAGCAGTTCTTC,CASGTGQGGYNEQFF
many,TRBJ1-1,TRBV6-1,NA,TGTGCCAGCAAATCTTCGTTCGGCAACACTGAAGCTTTCTTT,CASKSSFGNTEAFF
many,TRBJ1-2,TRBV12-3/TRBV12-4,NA,TGTGCCAGCAGTTTTTATAACTATGGCTACACCTTC,CASSFYNYGYTF
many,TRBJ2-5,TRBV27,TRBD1,TGTGCCAGCAGTTCCCCACGACAGGGAATCTGGGAGACCCAGTACTTC,CASSSPRQGIWETQYF
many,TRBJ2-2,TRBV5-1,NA,TGCGCCAGCAGCTTCCGGGACTGGTCGAACACCGGGGAGCTGTTTTTT,CASSFRDWSNTGELFF
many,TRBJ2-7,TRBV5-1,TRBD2,TGCGCCAGCAGCTTAACCGGGAGGGGCTACGAGCAGTACTTC,CASSLTGRGYEQYF
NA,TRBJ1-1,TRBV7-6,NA,TGTGCCAGCAGCTCGCTTCTTCACACTGAAGCTTTCTTT,CASSSLLHTEAFF
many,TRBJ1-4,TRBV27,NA,TGTGCCAGCAGTTTTTCGCTTGGGGAAAAACTGTTTTTT,CASSFSLGEKLFF
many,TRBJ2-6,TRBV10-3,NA,TGTGCCATCAGGGTTCTTAACTCTGGGGCCAACGTCCTGACTTTC,CAIRVLNSGANVLTF
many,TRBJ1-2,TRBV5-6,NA,TGTGCCAGCAGCTTCTTCCCAACTCTCGACTATGGCTACACCTTC,CASSFFPTLDYGYTF
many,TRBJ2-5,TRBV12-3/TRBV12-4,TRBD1,TGTGCCAGCAGCTATTATGGGACAGCGACGGAGACCCAGTACTTC,CASSYYGTATETQYF
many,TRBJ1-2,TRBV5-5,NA,TGTGCCAGCAGCTTGCTACAAAACTATGGCTACACCTTC,CASSLLQNYGYTF
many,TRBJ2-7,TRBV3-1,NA,TGTGCCAGCAGCCAAGGGACCTACGGACCCTACGAGCAGTACTTC,CASSQGTYGPYEQYF
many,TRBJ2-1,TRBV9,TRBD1,TGTGCCAGCAGCGGAACCGGGACAGGGTATGATGAGCAGTTCTTC,CASSGTGTGYDEQFF
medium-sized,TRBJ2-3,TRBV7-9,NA,TGTGCCAGCAGGCCCAAGAGCACAGATACGCAGTATTTT,CASRPKSTDTQYF
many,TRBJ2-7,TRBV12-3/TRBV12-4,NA,TGTGCCAGCAGTTTAAGTGCCTCAGCCTACGAGCAGTACTTC,CASSLSASAYEQYF
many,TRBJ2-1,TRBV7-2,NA,TGTGCCAGCAGCTTTTTTTCCAGCTCCTACAATGAGCAGTTCTTC,CASSFFSSSYNEQFF
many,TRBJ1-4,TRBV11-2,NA,TGTGCCAGCAGCGACCGGACAGTTCCTAAGGAAAAACTGTTTTTT,CASSDRTVPKEKLFF
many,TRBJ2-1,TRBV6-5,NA,TGTGCCAGCAGTCCCCGGACCCGTTACGAGCAGTTCTTC,CASSPRTRYEQFF
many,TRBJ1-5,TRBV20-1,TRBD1,TGCAGTGCTGACCAGGGGGCTATGGAGCCCCAGCATTTT,CSADQGAMEPQHF
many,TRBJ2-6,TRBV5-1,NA,TGCGCCAGCAGCTTGCGAGGATACTCTGGGGCCAACGTCCTGACTTTC,CASSLRGYSGANVLTF
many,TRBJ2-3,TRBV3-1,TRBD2,TGTGCCAGCAGCCAAGCTAGCGGGAGGGCTAGCACAGATACGCAGTATTTT,CASSQASGRASTDTQYF